A single sample gave rise to the 8 T cell receptor beta chains below, sequenced in a study of T cells in Graves' hyperthyroidism and ophthalmopathy. RNA transcripts provided the source from which TCR beta CDR3 regions were amplified. HTBI primers were employed in a first-round RT-PCR of the TCR CDR3. TCRdb processed the multiplex PCR reads anew with MiXCR; each CDR3 protein has one entry. The table shows hundreds of thousands of distinct CDR3 sequences, with approximately 15% occurring only once. The source material was blood. The receptors derive from a woman between 35 and 50 years old with Graves' ophthalmopathy.

The genes are TRBV9 and TRBJ2-7; the match to TRBD1 covers 7 bases. The CDR3 totals 15 residues. Germline loops: CDR1 SGDLS, CDR2 YYNGEE. Germline trimming cut 4 bases from V and 5 bases from J; bases unmatched to any gene: 12. In DNA, the CDR3 is TGTGCCAGCAGCCCCCCCGGGACAGTTGATAACGAGCAGTACTTC. Translation gives CASSPPGTVDNEQYF.

This clonotype was picked up a small number of times. The V call is TRBV3-1, the J call TRBJ2-2, with TRBD2 matching over 14 bases. The CDR3 is 18 amino acids. V shed 0 bases and J 4 bases; nucleotides not matched to a gene: 4. Germline assignment: CDR1 LGHDT and CDR2 YNNKEL (reference sequence). In DNA form, the CDR3 reads TGTGCCAGCAGCCAAGATAGACTAGCGGGAGGGCCCACCGGGGAGCTGTTTTTT. It yields the protein CASSQDRLAGGPTGELFF.

This clonotype was seen ten or more times. This sequence joins TRBV18 and TRBJ2-5; the D call may be TRBD1 or TRBD2 (5 bases each). The CDR3 runs to 14 residues. V gave up 0 bases and J gave up 4 bases, with 9 bases separating them. Per germline, CDR1 KGHSH and CDR2 LQKENI. This chain's CDR3 is CASSPPVGRETQYF. The CDR3 DNA follows: TGTGCCAGCTCACCACCGGTGGGACGAGAGACCCAGTACTTC.

Ten or more counts support this clonotype. The chain links TRBV6-1 to TRBJ2-1; 11 bases fit TRBD2. The germline CDR1 and CDR2 sequences are MNHNS and SASEGT. V was pared by 6 bases and J by 6 bases, with 7 bases of the junction left unmatched. This CDR3 has 15 amino acids. The CDR3 sequence is CASSETSGVSNEQFF. DNA for the CDR3: TGTGCCAGCAGCGAGACTAGCGGGGTGAGCAATGAGCAGTTCTTC.

A word on this clonotype: A much larger clone lies one base from this, so it may be a read error. The genes are TRBV5-1 and TRBJ1-1, with D possibly being TRBD1 (6 bases). TRBJ2-2 matches the DNA end more closely, so the J call is doubtful. CDR1 SGHRS and CDR2 YFSETQ come from the germline V gene. The CDR3 contains 17 residues. CDR3 loop: CASSLVQGPPGTGKLFF. CDR3 coding DNA: TGCGCCAGCAGCTTGGTTCAGGGGCCGCCAGGCACCGGGAAGCTGTTTTTT.

This clonotype was seen just once. With a much larger clone just one base away, this may be a read error. The V call is TRBV12-3 or TRBV12-4, the J call TRBJ2-7; 8 bases are shared with TRBD1. This CDR3 has 16 amino acids. Trimming took 5 bases from V and 3 from J; bases not matched to a gene: 12. Here the CDR3 DNA reads TGTGCCAGCAGTCCACGGTATCTAGGACAGGGCTACGAGCAGTACTTC. Translating gives CASSPRYLGQGYEQYF.

The rearrangement joins TRBV6-1 to TRBJ1-4; D gene ambiguous. The CDR3 covers 14 residues. V gave up 2 bases and J gave up 5 bases, with 9 bases separating them. Germline V gene sequence: CDR1 MNHNS, CDR2 SASEGT. The CDR3 DNA follows: TGTGCCAGCAGTGAATGGAGTTTCAATGAAAAACTGTTTTTT. It encodes CASSEWSFNEKLFF.

The CDR3 protein is CASSNDWGNSPLHF. The CDR3 coding sequence is TGTGCCAGTAGTAACGATTGGGGTAATTCACCCCTCCACTTT. The V call is TRBV19, the J call TRBJ1-6; D is ambiguous. The CDR3 covers 14 residues. CDR1 and CDR2 (germline): LNHDA, SQIVND (reference sequence). The V end was cut by 4 bases, the J end by 6 bases, with 10 bases between.